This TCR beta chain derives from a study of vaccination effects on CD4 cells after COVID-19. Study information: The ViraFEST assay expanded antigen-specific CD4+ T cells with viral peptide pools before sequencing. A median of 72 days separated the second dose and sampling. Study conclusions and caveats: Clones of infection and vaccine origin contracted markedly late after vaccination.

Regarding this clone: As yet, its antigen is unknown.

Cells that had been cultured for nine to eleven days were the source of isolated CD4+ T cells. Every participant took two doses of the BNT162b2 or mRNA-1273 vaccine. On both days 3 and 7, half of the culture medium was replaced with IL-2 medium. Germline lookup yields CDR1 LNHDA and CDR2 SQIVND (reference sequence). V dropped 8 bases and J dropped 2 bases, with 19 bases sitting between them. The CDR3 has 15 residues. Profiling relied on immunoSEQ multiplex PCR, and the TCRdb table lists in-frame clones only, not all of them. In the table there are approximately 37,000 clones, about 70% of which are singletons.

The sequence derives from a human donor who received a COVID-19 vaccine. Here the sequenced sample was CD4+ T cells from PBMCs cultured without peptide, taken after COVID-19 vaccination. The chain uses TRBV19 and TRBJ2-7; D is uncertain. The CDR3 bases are TGTGCCAGTCGCGACCCGGACCCGGACCCCTACGAGCAGTACTTC. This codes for CASRDPDPDPYEQYF.